This T cell receptor (beta chain) was identified during a study of cytomegalovirus exposure and HLA in healthy donors. Clones were read by immunoSEQ multiplex PCR, and TCRdb kept only the in-frame ones, dropping some. Altogether roughly 330,000 clones are present, 75% to 90% being singletons, with the ten largest covering over 1%. Study findings and constraints: As confirmed in vitro, three CMV-associated chains were specific for CMV antigens.

About this clone itself: The antigen is undetermined.

Germline-derived CDR1 and CDR2 are SGHNT and YYREEE (reference sequence). Trimming pared 0 bases from V and 1 base from J, leaving 10 bases between. The CDR3 runs 15 residues. This receptor was identified in a woman in her 30s in good health and CMV-seropositive. Sequencing was carried out using PBMCs. V and J are TRBV5-4 and TRBJ1-1; a weak D match, TRBD1 (5 bases). CDR3 nucleotides: TGTGCCAGCAGCTTGGCCCTCACAGGGAACACTGAAGCTTTCTTT. Encoded protein: CASSLALTGNTEAFF.